This TCR beta chain was recovered during a study of OX40 agonist ivuxolimab in advanced cancers. On the study more broadly: Participants, approximately 81% male, averaged 60 years of age, ranging from about 23 to 90.

This clone has more than one count but fewer than ten. Its antigen is unknown. Repertoires were generated with immunoSEQ multiplex PCR, while TCRdb's copy carries only in-frame clones and drops some. The profile covers some 80,000 clones, with about 88% appearing a single time and approximately 0.67% taken by the ten largest. Points from the study as a whole: On average, CD8+ T cells had more expanded clones than CD4+.

The source was CD4+ or CD8+ T cells sorted from blood, collected in a trial of the OX40 agonist ivuxolimab. This TCR came from an adult with an advanced solid tumor such as melanoma, head and neck, liver or kidney cancer.

CDR3 in DNA: TGTGCCAGTAGTATCCGGCAGTGGGCTAATGAAAAACTGTTTTTT. Translating gives CASSIRQWANEKLFF. The V gene is TRBV19, the J gene TRBJ1-4; D is undetermined. The germline gives CDR1 LNHDA, CDR2 SQIVND (reference sequence). The CDR3 covers 15 residues. The ends were cut back, 3 bases at V and 3 bases at J, with 11 bases in the middle.